The T cell receptor beta chain under discussion was sequenced for a study of T cell responses to AZD1222 COVID-19 vaccine. Findings and caveats of the study: Clonal diversity was possibly underestimated, and the donors were mostly white British, with more females. Seropositivity was recorded at baseline in only a handful of AZD1222 recipients. Repertoire sampling occurred only after the peak T cell response.

Concerning this clone: Its antigen is still unknown.

Between the trimmed V and J ends, which lost 7 bases and 1 base, there was a span of 11 bases. The germline V gene encodes CDR1 LNHDA and CDR2 SQIVND (reference sequence). This CDR3 spans 14 amino acids. Measured with immunoSEQ multiplex PCR; TCRdb has only the in-frame clones, and not every one. The sample holds 130,000 or so clones, approximately 86% seen once. The material sequenced was peripheral blood, taken on day 0 of AZD1222 vaccination. The sequence derives from an adult in good health. This chain joins TRBV19 and TRBJ1-3; D remains unclear. This CDR3 reads CASMRVVSGNTIYF. For the CDR3, the DNA is TGTGCCAGTATGAGGGTAGTATCTGGAAACACCATATATTTT.